The present T cell receptor (beta chain) was sequenced within a study of glioma-infiltrating T cells after dendritic cell vaccination. In the study overall: Dendritic cell vaccination trial patients had either newly diagnosed or recurrent glioblastoma.

Turning to this clone: Antigen: not known.

This CDR3 has 14 amino acids. Deletions cut 6 bases from V and 2 bases from J, with 11 bases between. Germline V gene data show CDR1 as MDHEN and CDR2 as SYDVKM. The PCR used 60 V beta and 13 J beta primers. The data were produced by immunoSEQ multiplex PCR, yet TCRdb's version contains in-frame clones alone and is incomplete. This sample has approximately 50,000 clones; 70% to 90% occur once, and the top ten carry over 4.5%. Time point denoted: after dendritic cell vaccination, including at tumor progression/relapse. All glioblastoma patients lacked an isocitrate dehydrogenase mutation. Regarding the study as a whole: Complete blood and tumor specimen sets were limited to few patients.

This receptor was identified in a human donor with glioblastoma. The chain links TRBV28 to TRBJ1-3, with a possible D match to TRBD1 (5 bases). The sequencing here drew on blood, taken after dendritic cell vaccination. This CDR3 reads CASSLGGTGNTIYF. The CDR3, as DNA: TGTGCCAGCAGCCTCGGGGGGACTGGAAACACCATATATTTT.